This TCR beta chain was sequenced during a study of OX40 agonist ivuxolimab in advanced cancers. Study at large: At doses from 0.01 to 10 mg/kg, patients were given intravenous ivuxolimab every 2 weeks.

Findings and limits, study-wide: Normalized T-cell clonal expansion was also low in a subset of nonresponders.

About this clone itself: Its antigen is currently unknown.

CDR1 and CDR2 from the germline V gene are SSHAT and FNYEAQ (reference sequence). V shed 5 bases, J shed 3 bases, and the junction held 7 bases outside the gene matches. The CDR3 extends over 15 amino acids. The table came from immunoSEQ multiplex PCR; TCRdb's copy has only in-frame clones and leaves some out. The sample consists of more than 80,000 clones, roughly nine tenths of them appearing once. Sequences were derived from CD4+ or CD8+ T cells sorted from blood, sampled in a trial of the OX40 agonist ivuxolimab. This sequence originates from an adult with an advanced solid tumor such as melanoma, head and neck, liver or kidney cancer. The chain combines TRBV7-7 with TRBJ2-5; 9 nucleotides agree with TRBD1. The CDR3 region is CASSLGTGPEETQYF. In nucleotides, the CDR3 is TGTGCCAGCAGCCTGGGGACAGGGCCTGAAGAGACCCAGTACTTC.